The 12 T cell receptor beta chains given below trace back to one sample, sequenced in a study of long-term antiretroviral therapy in people with HIV. This was the immunoSEQ v3.0 assay at survey level. TCRdb's table, derived via immunoSEQ multiplex PCR, lists solely in-frame clones and lacks some. The table has roughly 45,000 clones, 80% to 90% seen once; the top ten hold 2.5% to 3.5%. Here the sequenced sample was unsorted PBMCs, taken 0.8 years after starting antiretroviral therapy. The origin of the receptors is a woman between 18 and 29 years old with HIV.

The chain couples TRBV4-1 to TRBJ1-1; D is ambiguous. The CDR3 spans 14 residues. Germline V gives CDR1 MGHRA, CDR2 YSYEKL. V was pared by 3 bases and J by 0 bases, with 8 bases between. CDR3: CASSHISMNTEAFF. The DNA of the CDR3 is TGCGCCAGCAGCCACATTTCCATGAACACTGAAGCTTTCTTT.

This chain's CDR3 is CAISDLRQGSDTQYF. The CDR3 region has the DNA TGTGCCATCAGTGACCTAAGACAGGGGTCAGATACGCAGTATTTT. The J gene is TRBJ2-3, the V gene TRBV10-3, with 8 bases fitting TRBD1. V lost 3 bases and J lost 4; bases outside the gene matches: 6. This CDR3 spans 15 amino acids. Per germline, CDR1 ENHRY and CDR2 SYGVKD.

CDR3 loop: CASSIGGQGSHNEQFF. The CDR3 DNA follows: TGTGCCAGTAGTATAGGAGGACAGGGGTCACACAATGAGCAGTTCTTC. The V and J genes are TRBV19 and TRBJ2-1; 9 positions agree with TRBD1. Looked up from germline, CDR1 is LNHDA and CDR2 is SQIVND (reference sequence). This CDR3 has 16 amino acids. Trimming at V came to 1 base and at J to 5 bases, leaving 6 bases not matched to a gene.

V usage is TRBV28 and J usage is TRBJ1-5, with 7 nucleotides matching TRBD1. CDR1 is MDHEN, CDR2 SYDVKM, per germline. This CDR3 contains 14 residues. V was clipped by 5 bases and J by 7 bases; unmatched bases: 8. The CDR3: CASSPDRWEQPQHF. In nucleotides, the CDR3 is TGTGCCAGCAGTCCGGACAGGTGGGAACAGCCCCAGCATTTT.

The chain recombines TRBV6-1 with TRBJ2-4; TRBD2 might be the D (6 bases). Germline CDR1 reads MNHNS; CDR2 reads SASEGT. With 0 bases removed from V and 1 base from J, the gap between germline ends came to 13 bases. CDR3 length: 17 amino acids. In DNA, the CDR3 is TGTGCCAGCAGTGAAGCGGGAGCGGGTGCCGCCAAAAACATTCAGTACTTC. This translates into CASSEAGAGAAKNIQYF.

This clone has ten or more counts. The chain is built from TRBV9 and TRBJ1-2; 7 bases fit TRBD1. CDR3 size: 17 residues. Germline V gene data show CDR1 as SGDLS and CDR2 as YYNGEE. Trimming removed 3 bases from V and 1 base from J; junction bases left unmatched: 12. CDR3 in amino acids: CASSGAYRDSLNYGYTF. The CDR3 region has the DNA TGTGCCAGCAGCGGAGCCTATCGGGACAGCCTTAACTATGGCTACACCTTC.

CDR3 residues: CASSQDGGGVTNEKLFF. In DNA form, the CDR3 reads TGCGCCAGCAGCCAAGATGGTGGGGGGGTGACTAATGAAAAACTGTTTTTT. The rearrangement joins TRBV4-1 to TRBJ1-4; perhaps TRBD1 as D (5 bases). Trimming took off 0 bases at V and 2 bases at J, with 13 bases between the two ends. Germline lookup yields CDR1 MGHRA and CDR2 YSYEKL. This CDR3 comprises 17 residues.

The rearrangement uses TRBV6-1 and TRBJ1-3; TRBD1 is a possible D gene (6 bases). V was cut by 4 bases and J by 0 bases, with 7 bases left in between. From germline, CDR1 is MNHNS and CDR2 SASEGT. The CDR3 length is 14 residues. CDR3 bases: TGTGCCAGCAGTGCAGGGGCCTCTGGAAACACCATATATTTT. It is translated as CASSAGASGNTIYF.

The chain is built from TRBV9 and TRBJ2-5; no firm D call. The germline gives CDR1 SGDLS, CDR2 YYNGEE. V lost 3 bases and J lost 5, with 11 bases in between. This CDR3 region has 13 residues. The CDR3 sequence is CASSGGPGETQYF. As DNA, the CDR3 is TGTGCCAGCAGCGGAGGCCCCGGTGAGACCCAGTACTTC.

The chain has TRBV5-1 and TRBJ1-1, with a possible D match to TRBD1 (5 bases). V dropped 4 bases and J dropped 1 base, with 17 bases sitting between them. CDR3 length: 16 residues. CDR1 and CDR2 (germline): SGHRS, YFSETQ. CDR3 nucleotide sequence: TGCGCCAGCAGCCTGGGGGGGGAGGGAAGGAACACTGAAGCTTTCTTT. Its protein product is CASSLGGEGRNTEAFF.

This rearrangement joins TRBV29-1 to TRBJ2-7; D unclear. The germline V gene encodes CDR1 SQVTM and CDR2 ANQGSEA. The CDR3 loop spans 16 amino acids. V shed 0 bases and J shed 0 bases, with 15 bases lying between them. The CDR3, as DNA: TGCAGCGTTGAAGATAGAGGTTTCGAGAGCTCCTACGAGCAGTACTTC. Encoded protein: CSVEDRGFESSYEQYF.

This clone has a handful of counts. The J gene is TRBJ2-5, the V gene TRBV19; 12 bases are shared with TRBD2. The CDR3 length is 16 residues. Germline V lookup: CDR1 LNHDA, CDR2 SQIVND (reference sequence). V lost 5 bases to trimming and J lost 5 bases; unmatched junction nucleotides: 9. The CDR3 sequence: CASSLTSGSVGETQYF. The CDR3 nucleotides read TGTGCCAGTAGTTTGACTAGCGGGAGTGTTGGGGAGACCCAGTACTTC.